What follows are 3 T cell receptor beta chains derived from one specimen sequenced in a study of molecular identifiers for immune sequencing clone quantification. TCRdb called the PCR reads again in MiXCR, with one record for every CDR3 protein. The repertoire consists of fewer than 350,000 distinct CDR3 sequences, with over 20% occurring once and the leading ten covering more than 0.8%. Material: naive CD8+ T cells from blood, with Jurkat cell RNA spiked in. The subset: FACS-sorted CD8+CD4-CCR7+CD45RA+ naive T cells. The receptor source for this set is a human donor in good health. Some libraries in this study had Jurkat cell RNA spiked in.

This clonotype has a count of ten or more. This chain uses TRBV6-5 with TRBJ1-1; 7 nucleotides line up with TRBD1. CDR1 and CDR2 (germline): MNHEY, SVGAGI. J was trimmed by 5 bases and V by 5 bases; bases with no gene match: 5. This CDR3 spans 13 amino acids. The CDR3 region has the DNA TGTGCCAGCAGTCCGACAGGGCGGACTGAAGCTTTCTTT. The encoded protein is CASSPTGRTEAFF.

A word on this clonotype: A much larger clone differs from this one at a single base, so this may be a read error. The V and J genes are TRBV9 and TRBJ2-2; 9 positions match TRBD1. CDR3 length: 15 amino acids. From germline, CDR1 is SGDLS and CDR2 YYNGEE. V dropped 7 bases and J dropped 7; count of bases not matched to a gene: 11. The CDR3 is CASGAPGQGHGELFF. The CDR3, as DNA: TGTGCCAGCGGCGCCCCGGGACAGGGTCACGGGGAGCTGTTTTTT.

Ten or more counts support this clonotype. The chain couples TRBV7-9 to TRBJ2-3; tentative D call: TRBD2 (6 bases). The CDR3 loop spans 16 amino acids. V was trimmed by 0 bases and J by 2 bases, leaving 12 bases between them. Germline CDR1 and CDR2: SEHNR and FQNEAQ (reference sequence). The CDR3 sequence: CASSLAGRGFTDTQYF. The CDR3 region has the DNA TGTGCCAGCAGCTTAGCCGGGAGAGGGTTCACAGATACGCAGTATTTT.